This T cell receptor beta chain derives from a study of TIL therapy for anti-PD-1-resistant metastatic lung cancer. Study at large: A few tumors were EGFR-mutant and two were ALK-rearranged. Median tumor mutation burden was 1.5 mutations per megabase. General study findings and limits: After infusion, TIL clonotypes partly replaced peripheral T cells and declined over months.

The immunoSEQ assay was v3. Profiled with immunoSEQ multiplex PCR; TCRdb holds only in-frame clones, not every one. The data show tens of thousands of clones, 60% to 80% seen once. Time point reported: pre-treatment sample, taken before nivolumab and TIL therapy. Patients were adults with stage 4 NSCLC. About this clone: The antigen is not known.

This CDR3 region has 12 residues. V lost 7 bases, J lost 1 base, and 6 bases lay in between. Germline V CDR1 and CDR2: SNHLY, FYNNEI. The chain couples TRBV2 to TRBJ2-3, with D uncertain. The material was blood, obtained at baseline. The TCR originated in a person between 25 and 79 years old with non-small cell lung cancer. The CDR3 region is CASTKGTDTQYF. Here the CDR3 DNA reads TGTGCCAGCACTAAGGGCACAGATACGCAGTATTTT.